This T cell receptor beta chain was sequenced during a study of OX40 agonist ivuxolimab in advanced cancers. As for the study in general: Given to patients was ivuxolimab, an agonistic anti-OX40 (CD134) antibody.

The CDR3 sequence is 13 residues long. Germline assignment: CDR1 KGHSH and CDR2 LQKENI. V shed 3 bases and J shed 5 bases, with 11 bases lying between them. Points on this clone: Antigen unknown.

Using immunoSEQ multiplex PCR, the repertoire was profiled, and TCRdb retains in-frame clones only, with some absent. The table has tens of thousands of clones, 70% to 90% seen once. Study-level points and caveats: Mean expanded clone counts were higher in CD8+ than CD4+ T cells.

Enrollment shut out patients with autoimmune disease history or systemic immunosuppression. The source material was CD4+ or CD8+ T cells sorted from blood, sampled in a trial of the OX40 agonist ivuxolimab. This rearrangement joins TRBV18 to TRBJ2-7, with TRBD1 as a possible D gene (6 bases). This receptor was identified in an adult with an advanced solid tumor such as melanoma, head and neck, liver or kidney cancer. CDR3 residues: CASSPNRDDEQYF. Written as DNA, the CDR3 is TGTGCCAGCTCACCCAACAGGGATGACGAGCAGTACTTC.